Following are 12 T cell receptor beta chains from one sample sequenced in a study of T cells expressing NK-cell markers (dated by TCRdb to 2019 to 2021). The library came from 5' RACE. Sequencing was carried out with an Illumina HiSeq 2000. TCRdb reprocessed the reads into one record per CDR3 protein sequence, lacking DNA. For this sample, the table gives approximately 550,000 distinct CDR3 sequences. The ten biggest clones cover about 3.6% of the sample. The sample was blood T cells: a sorted CD56 or NKG2C T cell subset, CD4+ or CD8+ T cells, or bulk PBMC T cells (not recorded which). The receptor set was obtained from a young man in good health. Donor details come from another sample of the same person, matched by shared clones.

The rearrangement joins TRBV25-1 to TRBJ1-1; TCRdb returns TRBD1, unconfirmable since there is no DNA. The V gene's germline CDR1 is MGHDK and CDR2 SYGVNS. CDR3 size: 17 residues. CDR3 residues: CASSESGQGGGNTEAFF.

The chain joins TRBV20-1 to TRBJ2-1; the D call of TRBD1 rests on TCRdb alone, since no DNA is present to check it. The germline V gene encodes CDR1 DFQATT and CDR2 SNEGSKA (reference sequence). The length of the CDR3 is 16 residues. CDR3 amino acids: CSARISGALSRHEQFF.

CDR3: CASSLGTSGRAGHEQFF. The chain carries TRBV12-3 or TRBV12-4 and TRBJ2-1; the TRBD2 assignment by TCRdb is unverifiable without DNA. The CDR3 is 17 amino acids.

The chain joins TRBV7-2 to TRBJ2-7; checking the TCRdb D call of TRBD2 is not possible without DNA. This CDR3 spans 17 amino acids. CDR1 SGHTA and CDR2 FQGNSA come from the germline V gene. The CDR3 reads CASSLRADPQGAYEQYF.

The chain is built from TRBV18 and TRBJ2-1; TCRdb selects TRBD1, and the lack of DNA leaves this call unchecked. CDR1 and CDR2 (germline): KGHSH, LQKENI. This CDR3 comprises 15 residues. CDR3 amino acids: CASSPRPGADNEQFF.

This rearrangement joins TRBV7-2 to TRBJ1-1; lacking DNA, the TRBD1 call made by TCRdb goes unchecked. The germline CDR1 and CDR2 sequences are SGHTA and FQGNSA. The CDR3 consists of 14 residues. This CDR3 reads CASSPGPGKGEAFF.

The V gene is TRBV7-2, the J gene TRBJ1-1; TCRdb selects TRBD1, and the lack of DNA leaves this call unchecked. The CDR3 runs to 14 residues. Germline assignment: CDR1 SGHTA and CDR2 FQGNSA. CDR3 loop: CASSLRGLGTEAFF.

This sequence joins TRBV11-2 and TRBJ2-2. Germline lookup yields CDR1 SGHAT and CDR2 FQNNGV. CDR3 size: 13 residues. The CDR3 loop is CASSLASPGELFF.

The chain has TRBV20-1 and TRBJ1-4. Germline loops: CDR1 DFQATT, CDR2 SNEGSKA (reference sequence). The CDR3 is made up of 15 amino acids. This chain's CDR3 is CSARAPGGVYEKLFF.

The rearrangement links TRBV20-1 to TRBJ2-5; the TCRdb D gene call, TRBD2, has no DNA to confirm it. CDR1 is DFQATT, CDR2 SNEGSKA, per germline (reference sequence). The CDR3 has 16 residues. The CDR3: CSARSGAGTIQETQYF.

V usage is TRBV5-1 and J usage is TRBJ1-5; TCRdb's assignment of TRBD1 cannot be checked, as there is no DNA. The germline V gene encodes CDR1 SGHRS and CDR2 YFSETQ. This CDR3 region has 16 residues. CDR3 loop: CASSLGSGNSNQPQHF.

The rearrangement links TRBV2 to TRBJ2-2; checking the TCRdb D call of TRBD1 is not possible without DNA. The CDR3 covers 16 residues. Germline CDR1 is SNHLY and CDR2 is FYNNEI. CDR3 loop: CASTTRGRMNTGELFF.